Sequencing of this TCR beta chain was carried out in a study of T cells in Graves' hyperthyroidism and ophthalmopathy. Many counts were recorded for this clonotype. V was trimmed by 6 bases and J by 3 bases, leaving 14 bases between them. The CDR3 is made up of 15 amino acids. TCR beta CDR3 region amplification was performed from RNA transcripts. An initial round of RT-PCR targeting the TCR CDR3 relied on the HTBI primer set. TCRdb passed the multiplex PCR reads through MiXCR, listing each CDR3 protein once. This sample carries roughly 170,000 distinct CDR3 sequences, about 18% of them seen once, and the ten largest clones take roughly 29%.

The specimen sequenced was blood. The V call is TRBV12-3 or TRBV12-4, the J call TRBJ2-2, with D perhaps assigned TRBD1 or TRBD2 (6 bases each). This receptor was taken from a woman between 50 and 59 years old with Graves' hyperthyroidism. This CDR3 reads CASRGGLGHTGELFF. The CDR3 bases are TGTGCCAGCAGGGGGGGCCTTGGACACACCGGGGAGCTGTTTTTT.